Presented here are 2 T cell receptor beta chains from one specimen sequenced in a study of shared clonotypes between healthy human individuals. Repertoires were generated with immunoSEQ multiplex PCR, while TCRdb's copy carries only in-frame clones and drops some. The sample holds 2 million to 2.5 million clones, about 92% seen once. Sequencing was performed on naive CD4+ T cells from PBMCs. This sample's subset: CD45RA+ positively selected. These receptors originate from a man aged 18 to 35 in good health. Some clones in this sample may be carry-over from other donors' samples.

The chain joins TRBV5-5 to TRBJ1-1, with no clear D. Germline V gene sequence: CDR1 SGHKS, CDR2 YYEKEE (reference sequence). Trimming removed 2 bases from V and 6 bases from J, with 14 bases in between. The CDR3 spans 14 residues. The CDR3 sequence is CASSFDFGVAEAFF. CDR3 coding DNA: TGTGCCAGCAGCTTTGACTTCGGGGTGGCTGAAGCTTTCTTT. The variable domain in full, completed from reference TRBV5-5 and TRBJ1-1, reads DAGVTQSPTHLIKTRGQQVTLRCSPISGHKSVSWYQQVLGQGPQFIFQYYEKEERGRGNFPDRFSARQFPNYSSELNVNALLLGDSALYLCASSFDFGVAEAFFGQGTRLTVV.

Points on this clone: Other DNA sequences in this sample translate to the same CDR3. This chain connects TRBV6-4 to TRBJ2-1; D is unresolved. Trimming pared 3 bases from V and 0 bases from J, leaving 15 bases between. In germline, CDR1 is MRHNA, CDR2 SNTAGT. The CDR3 extends over 17 amino acids. The CDR3 loop reads CASSEFSGSSSYNEQFF. In DNA form, the CDR3 reads TGTGCCAGCAGTGAGTTTTCCGGCAGCTCCTCCTACAATGAGCAGTTCTTC.